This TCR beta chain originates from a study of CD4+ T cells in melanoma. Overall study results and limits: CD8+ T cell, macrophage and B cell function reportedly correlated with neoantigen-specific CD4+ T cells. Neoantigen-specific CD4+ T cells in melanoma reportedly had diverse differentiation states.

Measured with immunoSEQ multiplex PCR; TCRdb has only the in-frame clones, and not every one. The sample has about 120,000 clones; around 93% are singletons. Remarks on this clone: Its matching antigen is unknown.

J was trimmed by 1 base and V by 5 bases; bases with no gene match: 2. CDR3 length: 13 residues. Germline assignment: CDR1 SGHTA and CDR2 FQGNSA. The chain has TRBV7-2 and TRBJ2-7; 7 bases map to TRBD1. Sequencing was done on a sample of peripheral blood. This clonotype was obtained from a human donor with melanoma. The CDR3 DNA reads TGTGCCAGCAGCCCGGGACAGTCCTACGAGCAGTACTTC. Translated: CASSPGQSYEQYF. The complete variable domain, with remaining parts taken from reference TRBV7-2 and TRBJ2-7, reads GAGVSQSPSNKVTEKGKDVELRCDPISGHTALYWYRQSLGQGLEFLIYFQGNSAPDKSGLPSDRFSAERTGGSVSTLTIQRTQQEDSAVYLCASSPGQSYEQYFGPGTRLTVT.